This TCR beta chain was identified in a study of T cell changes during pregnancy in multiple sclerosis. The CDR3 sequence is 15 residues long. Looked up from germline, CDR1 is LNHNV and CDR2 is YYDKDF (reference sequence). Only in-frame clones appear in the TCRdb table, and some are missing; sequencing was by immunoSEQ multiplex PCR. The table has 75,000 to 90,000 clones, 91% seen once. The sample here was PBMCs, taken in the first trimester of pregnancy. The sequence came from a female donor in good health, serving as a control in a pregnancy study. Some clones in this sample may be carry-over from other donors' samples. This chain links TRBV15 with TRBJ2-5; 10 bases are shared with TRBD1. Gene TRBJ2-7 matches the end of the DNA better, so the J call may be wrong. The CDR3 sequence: CATSRGTGGSYEQYF. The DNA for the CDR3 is TGTGCCACCAGCAGAGGGACAGGGGGCTCCTACGAGCAGTACTTC.